This T cell receptor beta chain stems from a study of control samples from healthy donors and cancer patients. This table comes from immunoSEQ multiplex PCR, and its TCRdb copy is limited to in-frame clones, with some not included. The sample carries 150,000 to 200,000 clones, 80% to 95% recorded once. V shed 1 base and J 1 base; nucleotides not matched to a gene: 4. CDR3 length equals 16 residues. Germline V CDR1 and CDR2: MGHRA, YSYEKL. This clonotype originated in a man aged 18 to 29 in good health. Material: blood. The J gene is TRBJ2-5, the V gene TRBV4-1, with 9 nucleotides matching TRBD2. The CDR3 reads CASSQALTSGQETQYF. For the CDR3, the DNA is TGCGCCAGCAGCCAAGCCCTGACTAGCGGCCAAGAGACCCAGTACTTC.